The present TCR beta chain was sequenced within a study of T cell repertoires in cytomegalovirus infection. The CDR3 has 16 amino acids. Trimming removed 2 bases at V and 4 bases at J, with 16 bases between. Germline CDR1 and CDR2: SEHNR and FQNEAQ (reference sequence). TCRdb itself ran the reads through MiXCR, one entry per CDR3 protein. The sample shows approximately 73,000 distinct CDR3 sequences, 40% of them seen only once. As to this clonotype: What it recognizes is unknown.

Whole-study findings and limits: Cumulative public TCR beta family frequency identified CMV carriers with the relevant HLA.

The sequence came from a human donor in good health (CMV status not recorded). Some clones in this sample may be carry-over from other donors' samples. The sequences come from CD8+ T cells from cultured PBMCs, collected from culture after CMV antigen stimulation. J is TRBJ2-3 and V is TRBV7-9; D is possibly TRBD1 (6 bases). In DNA form, the CDR3 reads TGTGCCAGCAGCTTATTTGGGAACAGGGACGCAGATACGCAGTATTTT. This sequence encodes CASSLFGNRDADTQYF. Filled out from reference TRBV7-9 and TRBJ2-3, the complete variable domain reads DTGVSQNPRHKITKRGQNVTFRCDPISEHNRLYWYRQTLGQGPEFLTYFQNEAQLEKSRLLSDRFSAERPKGSFSTLEIQRTEQGDSAMYLCASSLFGNRDADTQYFGPGTRLTVL.